Below are 22 T cell receptor beta chains sequenced from a single sample in a study of identical twins. TCRdb reanalysed the 5' RACE reads using MiXCR and keeps one entry per CDR3 protein. The sample lists under 350,000 distinct CDR3 sequences, more than 8% occurring once. The same specimen was also included in a second study, on yellow fever vaccine responses in identical twins.

Sequencing was performed on CD8+ T cells sorted from blood. The receptors derive from a woman under 30 in good health.

Only a few counts were recorded for this clonotype. This sequence joins TRBV4-2 and TRBJ1-1; D call uncertain. The germline CDR1 and CDR2 sequences are LGHNA and YNFKEQ. V lost 0 bases and J lost 1, with 6 bases in between. The CDR3 extends over 14 amino acids. This CDR3 is CASSQDGENTEAFF. The CDR3 region has the DNA TGTGCCAGCAGCCAAGATGGAGAGAACACTGAAGCTTTCTTT.

The sample holds many counts of this clonotype. This chain links TRBV11-3 with TRBJ2-1; 9 nucleotides match TRBD2. V gave up 4 bases and J gave up 3 bases; unmatched junction bases: 10. The germline V gene has CDR1 SGHNT and CDR2 YENEEA. The length of the CDR3 is 17 residues. The CDR3 sequence: CASSSYSGTSNYNEQFF. In nucleotides, the CDR3 is TGTGCCAGCAGCTCCTATTCCGGGACTAGCAACTACAATGAGCAGTTCTTC.

J is TRBJ2-7 and V is TRBV27; 11 nucleotides match TRBD1. CDR3 length: 14 residues. Germline CDR1 is MNHEY and CDR2 is SMNVEV (reference sequence). Trimming cost V 4 bases and J 6 bases; bases outside gene matches: 5. CDR3 bases: TGTGCCAGCAGTTATCGGACAGGGGGCCTCGAGCAGTACTTC. Protein: CASSYRTGGLEQYF.

In its sample, this clonotype was seen many times. The genes are TRBV7-9 and TRBJ2-5; D gene uncertain. Germline V CDR1 and CDR2: SEHNR, FQNEAQ (reference sequence). This CDR3 comprises 14 residues. Deletions cut 1 base from V and 1 base from J, with 7 bases between. The CDR3 DNA reads as TGTGCCAGCAGCTTAGAAGTAGTCCAAGAGACCCAGTACTTC. Amino acids: CASSLEVVQETQYF.

This clonotype was observed at least ten times. This rearrangement joins TRBV7-9 to TRBJ2-1, with D perhaps TRBD2 (6 bases). Germline CDR1 and CDR2: SEHNR and FQNEAQ (reference sequence). This CDR3 comprises 15 residues. Trimming removed 5 bases at V and 4 bases at J, with 15 bases between. This CDR3 is CASSPVLAVYNEQFF. CDR3 sequence (DNA): TGTGCCAGCAGCCCTGTGTTAGCGGTATACAATGAGCAGTTCTTC. The variable domain in full, with the rest retrieved from reference TRBV7-9 and TRBJ2-1, is DTGVSQNPRHKITKRGQNVTFRCDPISEHNRLYWYRQTLGQGPEFLTYFQNEAQLEKSRLLSDRFSAERPKGSFSTLEIQRTEQGDSAMYLCASSPVLAVYNEQFFGPGTRLTVL.

The chain employs TRBV7-9 and TRBJ2-5, with TRBD2 matching over 12 bases. CDR3 size: 14 residues. Per the germline V gene, CDR1 is SEHNR and CDR2 is FQNEAQ (reference sequence). The ends lost 1 base at V and 8 bases at J; junction bases unmatched: 2. CDR3: CASSLGLAGVTQYF. The CDR3 DNA reads as TGTGCCAGCAGCTTAGGACTAGCGGGAGTCACCCAGTACTTC.

The sample holds a few counts of this clonotype. The chain carries TRBV11-2 and TRBJ2-5; 7 bases align to TRBD1. Looked up from germline, CDR1 is SGHAT and CDR2 is FQNNGV. The CDR3 totals 19 residues. V was pared by 5 bases and J by 1 base, with 19 bases of the junction left unmatched. The CDR3 spells CASSTQRDSLTLFQETQYF. In DNA, the CDR3 is TGTGCCAGCAGCACCCAACGGGACAGTCTAACGCTCTTCCAAGAGACCCAGTACTTC.

This clonotype was seen only a few times. The CDR3 reads CASSRPRLEETQYF. The CDR3 DNA follows: TGTGCCAGCAGCCGTCCCCGGTTGGAGGAGACCCAGTACTTC. The chain couples TRBV7-9 to TRBJ2-5; no firm D call. There are 14 residues in the CDR3. With 5 bases removed from V and 5 bases from J, the gap between germline ends came to 15 bases. Germline CDR1 SEHNR, CDR2 FQNEAQ (reference sequence).

For the CDR3, the DNA is TGTGCCAGCAGTGAAGGGATCGGTGGGGAAGAGACCCAGTACTTC. It translates to CASSEGIGGEETQYF. The chain uses TRBV2 and TRBJ2-5; the D is unclear. The CDR3 has 15 residues. CDR1 and CDR2 (germline): SNHLY, FYNNEI. Trimming removed 1 base at V and 3 bases at J, with 12 bases between. Variable domain in full (rest from reference TRBV2 and TRBJ2-5): EPEVTQTPSHQVTQMGQEVILRCVPISNHLYFYWYRQILGQKVEFLVSFYNNEISEKSEIFDDQFSVERPDGSNFTLKIRSTKLEDSAMYFCASSEGIGGEETQYFGPGTRLLVL.

This chain connects TRBV12-3 or TRBV12-4 to TRBJ1-1; no definite D call. The CDR3 runs to 14 residues. Trimming took 3 bases from V and 5 from J, leaving 13 bases between them. The CDR3: CASSFGASGTEAFF. The DNA for the CDR3 is TGTGCCAGCAGTTTCGGCGCATCTGGGACTGAAGCTTTCTTT.

This clonotype showed up just a few times. This chain links TRBV3-1 with TRBJ2-7; 9 nucleotides agree with TRBD2. The CDR3 covers 18 residues. Germline V gene sequence: CDR1 LGHDT, CDR2 YNNKEL (reference sequence). The V segment lost 1 base and the J segment 2 bases; nucleotides outside the gene matches: 12. The CDR3 DNA sequence: TGTGCCAGCAGCCAAGGTGTACCGGGACTAGCCTCAACCTACGAGCAGTACTTC. Amino acid sequence: CASSQGVPGLASTYEQYF.

This clonotype was picked up many times. This chain links TRBV15 with TRBJ2-1, with a tentative D call TRBD1 (6 bases). This CDR3 comprises 13 residues. V was clipped by 7 bases and J by 4 bases, with 11 bases between them. Germline CDR1 LNHNV, CDR2 YYDKDF (reference sequence). CDR3 coding DNA: TGTGCCACCACCCCGGGACATTACAATGAGCAGTTCTTC. It specifies CATTPGHYNEQFF. Full variable domain (remainder filled in from reference TRBV15 and TRBJ2-1): DAMVIQNPRYQVTQFGKPVTLSCSQTLNHNVMYWYQQKSSQAPKLLFHYYDKDFNNEADTPDNFQSRRPNTSFCFLDIRSPGLGDTAMYLCATTPGHYNEQFFGPGTRLTVL.

This clonotype was seen a handful of times. The V and J genes are TRBV7-9 and TRBJ2-7; 8 bases line up with TRBD1. The trim removed 6 bases at V and 0 bases at J, leaving 7 bases unmatched. Germline V lookup: CDR1 SEHNR, CDR2 FQNEAQ (reference sequence). CDR3 length: 15 residues. The CDR3 here is CASSPRDRSSYEQYF. Here the CDR3 DNA reads TGTGCCAGCAGTCCGCGGGACAGGAGCTCCTACGAGCAGTACTTC.

This chain connects TRBV4-3 to TRBJ2-3; D may be TRBD1 (5 bases). Per germline, CDR1 LGHNA and CDR2 YSLEER. With 0 bases removed from V and 7 bases from J, the gap between germline ends came to 8 bases. The CDR3 has 13 residues. CDR3 loop: CASSQDGANTQYF. The CDR3 DNA is TGCGCCAGCAGCCAAGATGGGGCAAATACGCAGTATTTT.

This clonotype was counted ten times or more. The rearrangement uses TRBV28 and TRBJ2-3, with 7 bases that match TRBD2. The CDR3 runs 16 residues. In germline, CDR1 is MDHEN, CDR2 SYDVKM. J lost 3 bases, V lost 6 bases, and 12 bases had no gene match. The CDR3, as DNA: TGTGCCAGCAGCCTCGCCGGGAGGCGAAATACAGATACGCAGTATTTT. Its translation is CASSLAGRRNTDTQYF.

This clonotype was counted many times. This chain's CDR3 is CASSLRLAGENNEQFF. CDR3 bases: TGTGCCAGCAGTTTGCGACTAGCGGGAGAGAACAATGAGCAGTTCTTC. The chain recombines TRBV28 with TRBJ2-1, with 12 bases matching TRBD2. CDR1 and CDR2 from the germline V gene are MDHEN and SYDVKM. This CDR3 region has 16 residues. The V gene end was trimmed by 3 bases and the J gene end by 5 bases; junction bases not matched to a gene: 5.

The table lists this clonotype with many counts. The chain links TRBV9 to TRBJ1-4; D unclear. The V gene lost 0 bases and the J gene lost 4 bases, with 13 bases spanning the gap. The V gene's germline CDR1 is SGDLS and CDR2 YYNGEE. There are 16 residues in the CDR3. The CDR3 protein is CASSVVSGIDNEKLFF. CDR3 DNA sequence: TGTGCCAGCAGCGTAGTCTCCGGCATAGATAATGAAAAACTGTTTTTT.

This chain joins TRBV18 and TRBJ2-1; the D gene is possibly TRBD2 (5 bases). The germline gives CDR1 KGHSH, CDR2 LQKENI. The germline V and J ends were trimmed by 3 bases and 2 bases, with 11 bases remaining between them. The CDR3 extends over 15 amino acids. CDR3 nucleotides: TGTGCCAGCTCACCCCCAGCGGTTGCCTACAATGAGCAGTTCTTC. Translation gives CASSPPAVAYNEQFF.

The table lists this clonotype with many counts. This chain joins TRBV12-3 or TRBV12-4 and TRBJ2-3, with D possibly being TRBD2 (6 bases). V was pared by 6 bases and J by 5 bases, with 12 bases between. The CDR3 spans 13 residues. The chain's CDR3 is CASSHEEGDTQYF. The CDR3 DNA reads TGTGCCAGCAGCCACGAGGAGGGAGATACGCAGTATTTT.

This clonotype was seen more than once but under ten times. V gene TRBV10-3 combines with J gene TRBJ2-6; 12 nucleotides match TRBD2. Germline values: CDR1 ENHRY, CDR2 SYGVKD. This CDR3 contains 22 residues. V was pared by 2 bases and J by 0 bases, with 14 bases of the junction left unmatched. The CDR3 DNA follows: TGTGCCATCAGTGAGACCAGACGACTAGCGGGAGACCTCTCCTCTGGGGCCAACGTCCTGACTTTC. As protein: CAISETRRLAGDLSSGANVLTF.

In this sample, this clonotype turned up many times. The V and J genes are TRBV12-3 or TRBV12-4 and TRBJ1-1; the D gene is possibly TRBD1 (5 bases). V was clipped by 1 base and J by 6 bases, with 18 bases between them. The CDR3 loop spans 16 amino acids. The CDR3 loop is CASSLGGRSGSSEAFF. CDR3 coding DNA: TGTGCCAGCAGTTTAGGAGGTAGGTCAGGGTCCTCTGAAGCTTTCTTT.

This clonotype was observed a handful of times. The CDR3: CASSLRDRSTDTQYF. In DNA form, the CDR3 reads TGTGCCAGCAGCTTAAGGGACAGGAGCACAGATACGCAGTATTTT. V is TRBV7-6 and J is TRBJ2-3; 8 bases agree with TRBD1. The CDR3 runs 15 residues. V lost 2 bases, J lost 0 bases, and 1 base stayed unmatched. Germline V gene data show CDR1 as SGHVS and CDR2 as FNYEAQ.